Listed below are T cell receptor beta chains from one sample, sequenced in a study of T cells after yellow fever vaccination. MiXCR, applied by TCRdb to the 5' RACE reads, yields one record per CDR3 protein. The table shows 500,000 to 550,000 distinct CDR3 sequences, with 20% to 25% occurring only once. This sample comprised PBMCs, obtained approximately 22 days after the first yellow fever vaccination. Every receptor here comes from a man younger than 35 who received the YFV17D yellow fever vaccine. CDR3s include the opening cysteine and the closing phenylalanine or tryptophan. The D gene is left open where the match is weak. Clone size, where shown, is once, few, many, or a class for clones that have expanded.

d_call j_call clone_size v_call cdr3_nt cdr3_aa
NA TRBJ2-3 few TRBV7-3 TGTGCCAGCAGCTTCTCCAGGGGCACAGATACGCAGTATTTT CASSFSRGTDTQYF
TRBD2 TRBJ2-1 few TRBV7-2 TGTGCCAGCAGCTACCCGCGGGAGACCGCCTACAATGAGCAGTTCTTC CASSYPRETAYNEQFF
NA TRBJ2-2 NA TRBV7-3 TGTGCCAGCAGCTTAACGGGTAGCTCCGGGGAGCTGTTTTTT CASSLTGSSGELFF
TRBD1 TRBJ2-2 few TRBV5-6 TGTGCCAGCAGCTGGGGACAGAAGAACACCGGGGAGCTGTTTTTT CASSWGQKNTGELFF
NA TRBJ1-2 few TRBV20-1 TGCAGTGGGGGGATATCCCGAGCTAACTATGGCTACACCTTC CSGGISRANYGYTF
NA TRBJ2-3 few TRBV7-2 TGTGCCAGCAGCCCCGGACTCAGCCAAGATACGCAGTATTTT CASSPGLSQDTQYF
NA TRBJ2-6 NA TRBV5-1 TGCGCCAGCAAGACAGACTCTGGGGCCAACGTCCTGACTTTC CASKTDSGANVLTF
NA TRBJ2-3 few TRBV7-2 TGTGCCAGCAGCTTATCCGGGTTCACAGATACGCAGTATTTT CASSLSGFTDTQYF
TRBD2 TRBJ2-5 NA TRBV7-2 TGTGCCACTCTAGCGGGGGGTTGGGAGACCCAGTACTTC CATLAGGWETQYF
TRBD1 TRBJ2-7 once TRBV27 TGTGCCAGCGGCCCAGGGGGCTACTCCTACGAGCAGTACTTC CASGPGGYSYEQYF
NA TRBJ1-6 NA TRBV6-2/TRBV6-3 TGTGCCAGCAGTTATCGGGGGTTCGATTCACCCCTCCACTTT CASSYRGFDSPLHF
NA TRBJ1-6 NA TRBV4-3 TGCGCCAGCAGCCAACGAGACAGGTCGTATAATTCACCCCTCCACTTT CASSQRDRSYNSPLHF
NA TRBJ1-2 NA TRBV5-1 TGCGCCAGCAGCTGGAGGGACCACTATGGCTACACCTTC CASSWRDHYGYTF
TRBD1 TRBJ2-5 few TRBV18 TGTGCCAGCTCGCCTCCTCCGGGACAGGGCCAAGAGACCCAGTACTTC CASSPPPGQGQETQYF
TRBD1 TRBJ2-1 few TRBV11-1 TGTGCCAGCAGCTATATCCGGGACAGCTATCCGGTGGATCGGGTGCGCGAGCAGTTCTTC CASSYIRDSYPVDRVREQFF
TRBD1 TRBJ2-7 few TRBV18 TGTGCCAGCTCTCCCGGGACAGGACTCATCTACGAGCAGTACTTC CASSPGTGLIYEQYF
NA TRBJ2-5 NA TRBV24-1 TGTGCCACCAGTGAACGAGACAAGGCCGGTCGTGAGACCCAGTACTTC CATSERDKAGRETQYF
NA TRBJ2-3 NA TRBV29-1 TGCAGCGTTGACCCGAGGAGGGGGCAGATAGATACGCAGTATTTT CSVDPRRGQIDTQYF
NA TRBJ2-5 few TRBV20-1 TGCAGTGCTCCACGGGGGAGCCAAGAGACCCAGTACTTC CSAPRGSQETQYF
NA TRBJ2-1 few TRBV7-8 TGTGCCAGCAGCTTAGGGGGGAGGCAGGGGAATTTCAATGAGCAGTTCTTC CASSLGGRQGNFNEQFF
NA TRBJ2-2 NA TRBV12-5 TGTGCTAGTGGTTTGGGGGGTGAAGCTGGGACCGGGGAGCTGTTTTTT CASGLGGEAGTGELFF
NA TRBJ1-3 NA TRBV11-2 TGTGCCAGCAGCTTTTCCCTCTATAGCGGGACATTTCATAAGGGAAACACCATATATTTT CASSFSLYSGTFHKGNTIYF
NA TRBJ1-2 few TRBV3-1 TGTGCCAGCAGCCCGACAGAAAGGGTTGGCTACACCTTC CASSPTERVGYTF
NA TRBJ1-6 NA TRBV12-3/TRBV12-4 TGTGCCAGCAGTTGGACCAATTCACCCCTCCACTTT CASSWTNSPLHF
NA TRBJ1-2 NA TRBV10-3 TGTGCCATCGGGGGCACAGGTTACTATGGCTACACCTTC CAIGGTGYYGYTF
NA TRBJ2-1 NA TRBV27 TGTGCCAGCAACGAAAGGGGGTTGGATGAGCAGTTCTTC CASNERGLDEQFF
NA TRBJ2-2 few TRBV2 TGTGCCAGCGCGGCCGAGGTCGGGAATGAGCTGTTTTTT CASAAEVGNELFF
NA TRBJ1-3 many TRBV7-7 TGTGCTAGCAGCTCCTCCTCTGGAAACACCATATATTTT CASSSSSGNTIYF
NA TRBJ2-7 NA TRBV20-1 TGCAGTGCTCCGCAAACGACAGGTCGGGGCGAGCAGTACTTC CSAPQTTGRGEQYF
NA TRBJ2-5 NA TRBV6-2/TRBV6-3 TGTGCCAGCATGCAGGACCAAGAGACCCAGTACTTC CASMQDQETQYF
TRBD1 TRBJ2-1 few TRBV19 TGTGCCAGTAGTATCCGGGACAGGGCCGGGGAGCAGTTCTTC CASSIRDRAGEQFF
TRBD1 TRBJ2-1 NA TRBV18 TGTGCCAGCTCACCGACAGGGTTCCCCTACAATGAGCAGTTCTTC CASSPTGFPYNEQFF